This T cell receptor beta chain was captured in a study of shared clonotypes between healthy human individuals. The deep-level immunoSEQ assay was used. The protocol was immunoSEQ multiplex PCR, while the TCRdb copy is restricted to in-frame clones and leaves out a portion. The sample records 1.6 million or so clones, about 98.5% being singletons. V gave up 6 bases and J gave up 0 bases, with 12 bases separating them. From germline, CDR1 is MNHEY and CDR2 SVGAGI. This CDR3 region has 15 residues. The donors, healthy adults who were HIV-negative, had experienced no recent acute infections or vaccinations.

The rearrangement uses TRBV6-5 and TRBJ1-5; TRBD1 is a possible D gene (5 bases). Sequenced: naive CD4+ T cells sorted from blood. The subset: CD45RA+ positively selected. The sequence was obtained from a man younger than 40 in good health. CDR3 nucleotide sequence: TGTGCCAGCAGGCAGGGCATACTTAGCAATCAGCCCCAGCATTTT. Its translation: CASRQGILSNQPQHF.